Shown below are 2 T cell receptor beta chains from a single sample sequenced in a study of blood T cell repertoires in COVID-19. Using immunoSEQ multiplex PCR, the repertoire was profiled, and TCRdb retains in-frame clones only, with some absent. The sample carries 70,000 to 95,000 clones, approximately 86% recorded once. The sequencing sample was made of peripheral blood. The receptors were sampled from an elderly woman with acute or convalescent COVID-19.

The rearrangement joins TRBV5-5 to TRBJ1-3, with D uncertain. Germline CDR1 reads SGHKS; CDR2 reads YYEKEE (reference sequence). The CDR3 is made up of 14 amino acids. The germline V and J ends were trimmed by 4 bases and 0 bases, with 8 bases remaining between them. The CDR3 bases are TGTGCCAGCAGCGAAGAGAGCTCTGGAAACACCATATATTTT. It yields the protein CASSEESSGNTIYF. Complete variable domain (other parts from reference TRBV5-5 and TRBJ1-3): DAGVTQSPTHLIKTRGQQVTLRCSPISGHKSVSWYQQVLGQGPQFIFQYYEKEERGRGNFPDRFSARQFPNYSSELNVNALLLGDSALYLCASSEESSGNTIYFGEGSWLTVV.

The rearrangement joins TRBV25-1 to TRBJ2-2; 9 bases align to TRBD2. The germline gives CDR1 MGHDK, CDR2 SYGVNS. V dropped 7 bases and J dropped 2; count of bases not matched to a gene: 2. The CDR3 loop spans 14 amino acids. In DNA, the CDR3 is TGTGCCAGCAAGGGGACTAGCAACACCGGGGAGCTGTTTTTT. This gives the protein CASKGTSNTGELFF.